Below, one T cell receptor (beta chain) is given with its context. These data are taken from a study of CD8 T cells in Susac syndrome. Sequencing of TCR beta drew on CD8+ and CD4+ T cells from blood. The RNA input was roughly 0.45 to 1 ug, and it was reverse transcribed with random hexamers. TCRdb fed the immunoSEQ multiplex PCR reads into MiXCR, producing one record per CDR3 protein. The sample holds about 94,000 distinct CDR3 sequences, 85% to 95% seen once. The V gene's germline CDR1 is SGHKS and CDR2 YYEKEE (reference sequence). Trimming took off 4 bases at V and 2 bases at J, with 12 bases between the two ends. The CDR3 covers 14 residues.

The sequence came from a human donor with Susac syndrome. The sample comprised CD4+ T cells from PBMCs. The rearrangement uses TRBV5-5 and TRBJ1-2; D is uncertain. CDR3 sequence reads: CASSDGRANYGYTF. CDR3 bases: TGTGCCAGCAGCGACGGACGGGCAAACTATGGCTACACCTTC.